What follows describes a single TCR beta chain. This CDR3 is missing its conserved last phenylalanine or tryptophan, likely due to a read error. No DNA is shown, since the ends of the CDR3 on it are uncertain; the CDR3 is the one TCRdb lists. Germline V CDR1 and CDR2: LGHNA, YNFKEQ. With termini counted, the CDR3 has 10 amino acids. For the second PCR, which ran for about 7 to 12 cycles, a sample-barcoded 5' primer and a J-beta primer mix were used. One entry per CDR3 protein, called by TCRdb with MiXCR from the 5' RACE reads. The data show about 640,000 distinct CDR3 sequences, roughly three fifths seen once. This record belongs to a study of blood T cells in healthy people across ages.

Sequencing was carried out using blood. J is TRBJ2-1 and V is TRBV4-2; TRBD2, the D gene given by the table, was not confirmed from the DNA. The sequence came from a man aged 55 to 70 in good health. The CDR3 reads CASSQMGVGS.